Each of the 4 T cell receptor beta chains below was sequenced from the same sample in a study of cytomegalovirus exposure and HLA in healthy donors. Amplification used 60 Vbeta primers and 13 Jbeta primers. Clones were read by immunoSEQ multiplex PCR, and TCRdb kept only the in-frame ones, dropping some. The sample holds approximately 110,000 clones, more than 75% seen once. Specimen: PBMCs. These receptors were collected from a man between 35 and 55 years old in good health and CMV-seronegative.

The chain combines TRBV5-6 with TRBJ2-7; 7 bases fit TRBD1. Trimming removed 4 bases from V and 4 bases from J; junction bases left unmatched: 2. There are 12 residues in the CDR3. Germline CDR1 reads SGHDT; CDR2 reads YYEEEE. CDR3 nucleotide sequence: TGTGCCAGCAGCACAGGGGTTTACGAGCAGTACTTC. Its protein product is CASSTGVYEQYF. The entire variable domain, with the rest obtained from reference TRBV5-6 and TRBJ2-7, is as follows: DAGVTQSPTHLIKTRGQQVTLRCSPKSGHDTVSWYQQALGQGPQFIFQYYEEEERQRGNFPDRFSGHQFPNYSSELNVNALLLGDSALYLCASSTGVYEQYFGPGTRLTVT.

The CDR3 nucleotides are TGTGCCAGCAGCTCGGGGACAGGTTTTACTTCGCAGTATTTT. Encoded protein: CASSSGTGFTSQYF. This rearrangement joins TRBV7-9 to TRBJ2-3; 8 bases match TRBD1. Unmatched junction bases numbered 10, after V lost 4 bases and J lost 10 bases. CDR1 SEHNR and CDR2 FQNEAQ come from the germline V gene (reference sequence). The CDR3 contains 14 residues.

The chain uses TRBV19 and TRBJ1-1; 10 bases line up with TRBD1. This CDR3 has 15 residues. Unmatched junction bases numbered 11, after V lost 5 bases and J lost 8 bases. CDR1 and CDR2 from the germline V gene are LNHDA and SQIVND (reference sequence). The chain's CDR3 is CASSHPGQGPSEAFF. Here the CDR3 DNA reads TGTGCCAGTAGTCACCCGGGACAGGGGCCGTCAGAAGCTTTCTTT.

This sequence joins TRBV6-5 and TRBJ2-3, with D perhaps matching TRBD2 (6 bases). V dropped 8 bases and J dropped 5 bases, with 20 bases sitting between them. CDR1 and CDR2 from the germline V gene are MNHEY and SVGAGI. CDR3 length: 15 residues. In DNA, the CDR3 is TGTGCCAGCGGGAAGAGGAGGGGATCTCGAGATACGCAGTATTTT. Translation gives CASGKRRGSRDTQYF.